The sample holds a few counts of the clone carrying this TCR beta chain. This sample was included in a study of T cell responses to AZD1222 COVID-19 vaccine. The data were produced by immunoSEQ multiplex PCR, yet TCRdb's version contains in-frame clones alone and is incomplete. The sample includes 150,000 to 200,000 clones, roughly 94% of them seen just once. The germline V gene encodes CDR1 SGDLS and CDR2 YYNGEE. The CDR3 spans 12 residues. V gave up 3 bases and J gave up 5 bases, with 7 bases separating them. The chain combines TRBV9 with TRBJ2-3; D ambiguous. This TCR derives from an adult who received the AZD1222 COVID-19 vaccine. Sequences were derived from peripheral blood, sampled 28 days after the second AZD1222 dose. This chain's CDR3 is CASSATKDTQYF. Written as DNA, the CDR3 is TGTGCCAGCAGCGCAACCAAAGATACGCAGTATTTT.